This TCR beta chain was sequenced for a study of OX40 agonist ivuxolimab in advanced cancers. The trim removed 2 bases at V and 6 bases at J, leaving 9 bases unmatched. Germline values: CDR1 SGHNT, CDR2 YYREEE (reference sequence). CDR3 length: 16 residues. Sequencing used immunoSEQ multiplex PCR; TCRdb keeps in-frame clones, though not all of them. Of some 66,000 clones listed, around four fifths are singletons. Study findings and constraints: Researchers did not determine the expanded peripheral T cells' antigen specificity.

On this clone itself: Antigen: not known.

This sequence originates from an adult with an advanced solid tumor such as melanoma, head and neck, liver or kidney cancer. The chain has TRBV5-4 and TRBJ2-7; TRBD2 agrees at 12 bases. Sequenced here: CD4+ or CD8+ T cells sorted from blood, sampled in a trial of the OX40 agonist ivuxolimab. The CDR3 DNA reads as TGTGCCAGCAGCTTTTACCTAGCGGGAGGGCCGACCGAGCAGTACTTC. Amino acids: CASSFYLAGGPTEQYF.